Listed here are 9 T cell receptor beta chains from one sample, sequenced in a study of cytomegalovirus exposure and HLA in healthy donors. This table comes from immunoSEQ multiplex PCR, and its TCRdb copy is limited to in-frame clones, with some not included. The sample includes almost 70,000 clones, roughly 95% seen only once; the top ten take about 4.5%. Material: PBMCs. These receptor sequences come from a woman in her late teens or twenties in good health and CMV-seropositive.

The chain links TRBV29-1 to TRBJ2-2; D is possibly TRBD2 (6 bases). V lost 2 bases and J 3 bases, leaving 19 bases between the germline ends. The germline V gene encodes CDR1 SQVTM and CDR2 ANQGSEA. CDR3 length: 17 residues. CDR3 nucleotides: TGCAGCGTTGAATTGACTGTACCTGGACTATACACCGGGGAGCTGTTTTTT. Translating gives CSVELTVPGLYTGELFF.

This chain links TRBV18 with TRBJ2-7; 7 nucleotides align to TRBD2. The V gene's germline CDR1 is KGHSH and CDR2 LQKENI. Trimming took 1 base from V and 4 from J; bases not matched to a gene: 7. The CDR3 has 15 amino acids. CDR3 amino acids: CASSPLQSGGYEQYF. CDR3 nucleotide sequence: TGTGCCAGCTCACCACTCCAGTCGGGAGGTTACGAGCAGTACTTC.

The chain uses TRBV19 and TRBJ2-2; 8 nucleotides agree with TRBD1. Per germline, CDR1 LNHDA and CDR2 SQIVND (reference sequence). The CDR3 consists of 15 residues. The trim removed 3 bases at V and 6 bases at J, leaving 6 bases unmatched. CDR3 sequence: CASSIPRTGPGELFF. In DNA form, the CDR3 reads TGTGCCAGTAGTATCCCCCGGACAGGGCCCGGGGAGCTGTTTTTT. The full variable domain, completed using reference TRBV19 and TRBJ2-2, is DGGITQSPKYLFRKEGQNVTLSCEQNLNHDAMYWYRQDPGQGLRLIYYSQIVNDFQKGDIAEGYSVSREKKESFPLTVTSAQKNPTAFYLCASSIPRTGPGELFFGEGSRLTVL.

The chain recombines TRBV19 with TRBJ2-1; tentatively, D is TRBD2 (6 bases). With 5 bases removed from V and 8 bases from J, the gap between germline ends came to 22 bases. CDR3 length: 16 amino acids. Germline V gives CDR1 LNHDA, CDR2 SQIVND (reference sequence). This CDR3 is CASSAPSAGRIDEQFF. CDR3 in DNA: TGTGCCAGTAGTGCCCCCTCGGCGGGAAGGATCGATGAGCAGTTCTTC.

The rearrangement joins TRBV19 to TRBJ1-1, with 9 bases matching TRBD1. The CDR3 runs 15 residues. Germline V gives CDR1 LNHDA, CDR2 SQIVND (reference sequence). Trimming took 7 bases from V and 4 from J; bases not matched to a gene: 10. The CDR3, as DNA: TGTGCCAGTAACCTCGGGGCGACAGGGGGCACTGAAGCTTTCTTT. Translated, it gives CASNLGATGGTEAFF.

The chain employs TRBV5-4 and TRBJ2-2, with D possibly being TRBD1 (6 bases). The CDR3 has 16 residues. V lost 3 bases and J lost 5, with 17 bases in between. The germline V gene has CDR1 SGHNT and CDR2 YYREEE (reference sequence). The CDR3 DNA reads TGTGCCAGCAGCTCGCTTGGACCAACAGGGACCGGGGAGCTGTTTTTT. Amino acid sequence: CASSSLGPTGTGELFF. The entire variable domain, with the rest obtained from reference TRBV5-4 and TRBJ2-2, is as follows: ETGVTQSPTHLIKTRGQQVTLRCSSQSGHNTVSWYQQALGQGPQFIFQYYREEENGRGNFPPRFSGLQFPNYSSELNVNALELDDSALYLCASSSLGPTGTGELFFGEGSRLTVL.

CDR3 sequence: CASSPGENQPQHF. The CDR3 nucleotides read TGTGCCAGCAGTCCGGGGGAGAATCAGCCCCAGCATTTT. The chain couples TRBV6-4 to TRBJ1-5; maybe TRBD1 (5 bases). This CDR3 is 13 amino acids long. Looked up from germline, CDR1 is MRHNA and CDR2 is SNTAGT. Trimming removed 5 bases from V and 4 bases from J, with 9 bases in between.

The chain uses TRBV11-3 and TRBJ2-2; 11 bases fit TRBD2. The CDR3 runs to 18 residues. Unmatched junction bases numbered 10, after V lost 5 bases and J lost 2 bases. From germline, CDR1 is SGHNT and CDR2 YENEEA. For the CDR3, the DNA is TGTGCCAGCAGCCTTAGCGGGAGGGCCGTCCCTAACACCGGGGAGCTGTTTTTT. This sequence encodes CASSLSGRAVPNTGELFF.

The chain combines TRBV2 with TRBJ1-2; 8 bases are shared with TRBD1. Germline V gene lookup returns CDR1 SNHLY and CDR2 FYNNEI. V lost 9 bases and J lost 5; bases outside the gene matches: 11. The CDR3 totals 14 residues. The CDR3 nucleotides read TGTGCCAGTTTCAGGACAGGGTCGAAATATGGCTACACCTTC. It translates to CASFRTGSKYGYTF.